The clone carrying this T cell receptor (beta chain) has just one count. The sample originates from a study of blood T cell repertoires in COVID-19. Per the germline V gene, CDR1 is PRHDT and CDR2 is FYEKMQ (reference sequence). This CDR3 region has 12 residues. Between the trimmed V and J ends, which lost 0 bases and 7 bases, there was a span of 6 bases. Using immunoSEQ multiplex PCR, the repertoire was profiled, and TCRdb retains in-frame clones only, with some absent. The sample consists of 320,000 or so clones, roughly 90% of them appearing once. J is TRBJ1-2 and V is TRBV13; D not certain. The material sequenced was PBMCs or T cells enriched from blood (not recorded which). The receptor was isolated from a woman aged 25-40 years who had recovered from COVID-19. The DNA of the CDR3 is TGTGCCAGCAGCTTAGGGCGGAGTGGCTACACCTTC. Encoded protein: CASSLGRSGYTF.